Included here is one TCR beta chain sequence, with context. Its antigen remains unknown. Amplifying from RNA transcripts, the study obtained TCR beta CDR3 regions. The first round was an RT-PCR with HTBI primers, and the second round was a multiplex PCR. TCRdb called the multiplex PCR reads again in MiXCR, with one record for every CDR3 protein. The data contain about 620,000 distinct CDR3 sequences, about a fifth of them singletons. This specimen comes from a study of Graves' ophthalmopathy and Graves' hyperthyroidism. Study-wide points: Both an approximately 69% sensitivity and a roughly 72% specificity characterized the model's predictions of ophthalmopathy progression. Cross-validated, the 13-signature model showed 87.88%/81.08% sensitivity/specificity, and 80%/75% in the test set. Appearing in blood as well were most expanded thyroid clonotypes above 0.001 frequency.

V lost 5 bases, J lost 3 bases, and 8 bases stayed unmatched. The CDR3 loop spans 15 amino acids. Germline CDR1 DFQATT, CDR2 SNEGSKA (reference sequence). Material: peripheral blood. This chain joins TRBV20-1 and TRBJ1-1; 11 bases map to TRBD1. This clonotype was sampled from a woman aged 18-29 years with stable Graves' hyperthyroidism. Some clones in this sample may be carry-over from other donors' samples. The CDR3: CSAGGTGGEDTEAFF. Written as DNA, the CDR3 is TGCAGTGCTGGCGGGACAGGGGGAGAAGACACTGAAGCTTTCTTT.